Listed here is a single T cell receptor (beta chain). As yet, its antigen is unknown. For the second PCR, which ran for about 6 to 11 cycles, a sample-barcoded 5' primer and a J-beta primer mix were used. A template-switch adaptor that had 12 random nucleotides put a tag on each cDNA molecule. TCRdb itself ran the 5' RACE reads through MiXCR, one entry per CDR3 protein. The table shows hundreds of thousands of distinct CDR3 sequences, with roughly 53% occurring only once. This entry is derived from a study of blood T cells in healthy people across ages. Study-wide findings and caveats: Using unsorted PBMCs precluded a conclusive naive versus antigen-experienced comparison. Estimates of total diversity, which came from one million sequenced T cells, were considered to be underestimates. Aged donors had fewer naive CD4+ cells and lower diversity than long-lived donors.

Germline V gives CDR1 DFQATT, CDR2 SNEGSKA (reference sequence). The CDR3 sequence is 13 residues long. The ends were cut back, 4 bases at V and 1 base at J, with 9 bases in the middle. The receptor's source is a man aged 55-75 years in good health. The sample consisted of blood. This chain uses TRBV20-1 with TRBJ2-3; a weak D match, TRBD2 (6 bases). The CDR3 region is CSATGDRTDTQYF. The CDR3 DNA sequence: TGCAGTGCTACGGGGGACCGCACAGATACGCAGTATTTT.